This T cell receptor (beta chain) appears in the sequencing data of a study of blood T cell repertoires in COVID-19. Profiling relied on immunoSEQ multiplex PCR, and the TCRdb table lists in-frame clones only, not all of them. The sample consists of roughly 150,000 clones, roughly nine tenths of them appearing once. This clonotype originated in a woman in her 70s with acute or convalescent COVID-19. Sequenced sample: peripheral blood.

The CDR3 DNA follows: TGTGCCAGCAGCGTAGGAAGGAGGACCAGCACAGATACGCAGTATTTT. Amino acids: CASSVGRRTSTDTQYF. The chain combines TRBV9 with TRBJ2-3; TRBD2 might be the D (5 bases). The germline gives CDR1 SGDLS, CDR2 YYNGEE. This CDR3 has 16 amino acids. Between the trimmed V and J ends, which lost 0 bases and 0 bases, there was a span of 11 bases.